These T cell receptor beta chains were read from a single sample in a study of blood T cell repertoires in COVID-19. Libraries were prepared by immunoSEQ multiplex PCR; TCRdb keeps only in-frame clonotypes and omits some of them. The sample yields about 180,000 clones, around 90% seen once. Sequences were obtained from PBMCs or T cells enriched from blood (not recorded which). The receptors shown here come from a young woman who had recovered from COVID-19. CDR3s include the opening cysteine and the closing phenylalanine or tryptophan. The D gene is left open where the match is weak. Some rows have no size entry. The others give once, few or many, or a class for an expanded clone.

clone_size: NA; d_call: NA; j_call: TRBJ1-1; v_call: TRBV6-1; cdr3_nt: TGTGCCAGCAGTGAGGTCTTACGGGACACTGAAGCTTTCTTT; cdr3_aa: CASSEVLRDTEAFF
clone_size: NA; d_call: NA; j_call: TRBJ1-1; v_call: TRBV30; cdr3_nt: TGTGCCTCTAACAGACAGATTACGAACACTGAAGCTTTCTTT; cdr3_aa: CASNRQITNTEAFF
clone_size: NA; d_call: NA; j_call: TRBJ1-2; v_call: TRBV4-1; cdr3_nt: TGCGCCAGCAGCCAACCCCTACTTAACTATGGCTACACCTTC; cdr3_aa: CASSQPLLNYGYTF
clone_size: NA; d_call: NA; j_call: TRBJ1-1; v_call: TRBV6-2/TRBV6-3; cdr3_nt: TGTGCCAGCAGTTATCCCGGGGGGAACACTGAAGCTTTCTTT; cdr3_aa: CASSYPGGNTEAFF
clone_size: NA; d_call: NA; j_call: TRBJ1-1; v_call: TRBV2; cdr3_nt: TGTGCCAGCAGTGGGGGGGTCACTGAAGCTTTCTTT; cdr3_aa: CASSGGVTEAFF
clone_size: NA; d_call: TRBD1; j_call: TRBJ1-2; v_call: TRBV7-9; cdr3_nt: TGTGCCAGCAGCTTACAGGGGGCGCGTTATGGCTACACCTTC; cdr3_aa: CASSLQGARYGYTF
clone_size: NA; d_call: TRBD2; j_call: TRBJ2-5; v_call: TRBV2; cdr3_nt: TGTGCCAGCCCAAAAGGACTAGCGGCTATGCAAGAGACCCAGTACTTC; cdr3_aa: CASPKGLAAMQETQYF
clone_size: NA; d_call: NA; j_call: TRBJ1-2; v_call: TRBV30; cdr3_nt: TGTGCCGGGAAAGACGGGAGCGGCTACACCTTC; cdr3_aa: CAGKDGSGYTF
clone_size: NA; d_call: TRBD1; j_call: TRBJ1-2; v_call: TRBV13; cdr3_nt: TGTGCCAGCAGCTCGGACAGGGAGGCTTATGGCTACACCTTC; cdr3_aa: CASSSDREAYGYTF
clone_size: NA; d_call: TRBD1; j_call: TRBJ1-6; v_call: TRBV2; cdr3_nt: TGTGCCAGCAGCAGACAGGGTGAAGGGTCACCCCTCCACTTT; cdr3_aa: CASSRQGEGSPLHF
clone_size: NA; d_call: TRBD1; j_call: TRBJ2-3; v_call: TRBV29-1; cdr3_nt: TGCAGCGTTGATTTAGGACAGGGGTTGGATACGCAGTATTTT; cdr3_aa: CSVDLGQGLDTQYF
clone_size: NA; d_call: TRBD1; j_call: TRBJ1-6; v_call: TRBV27; cdr3_nt: TGTGCCAGCAGTTTATTAGGACAGGGGATAGAATCACCCCTCCACTTT; cdr3_aa: CASSLLGQGIESPLHF
clone_size: NA; d_call: TRBD1; j_call: TRBJ1-2; v_call: TRBV7-2; cdr3_nt: TGTGCCAGCAGCCCGGACAGGGTGTTTAATGGCTACACCTTC; cdr3_aa: CASSPDRVFNGYTF
clone_size: once; d_call: TRBD1; j_call: TRBJ1-3; v_call: TRBV7-2; cdr3_nt: TGTGCCAGCAGCCAGGACAGGGGGCTTGGAAACACCATATATTTT; cdr3_aa: CASSQDRGLGNTIYF
clone_size: NA; d_call: TRBD1; j_call: TRBJ1-2; v_call: TRBV5-4; cdr3_nt: TGTGCCAGCAGCTCGGGGACAGACTATGGCTACACCTTC; cdr3_aa: CASSSGTDYGYTF
clone_size: once; d_call: NA; j_call: TRBJ2-1; v_call: TRBV5-1; cdr3_nt: TGCGCCAGCAGCTTGGATAACACAGCCCCGGACAATGAGCAGTTCTTC; cdr3_aa: CASSLDNTAPDNEQFF
clone_size: NA; d_call: NA; j_call: TRBJ2-3; v_call: TRBV6-5; cdr3_nt: TGTGCCAGCACCTTCACAGATACGCAGTATTTT; cdr3_aa: CASTFTDTQYF
clone_size: once; d_call: TRBD1; j_call: TRBJ2-1; v_call: TRBV19; cdr3_nt: TGTGCCAGTACTAAGGGACAGACCCTCTCCTACAATGAGCAGTTCTTC; cdr3_aa: CASTKGQTLSYNEQFF
clone_size: once; d_call: NA; j_call: TRBJ2-7; v_call: TRBV6-5; cdr3_nt: TGTGCCAGCAAGGAGTCGGGGGGCCCCGCCGGCGAGCAGTACTTC; cdr3_aa: CASKESGGPAGEQYF
clone_size: NA; d_call: TRBD1; j_call: TRBJ2-3; v_call: TRBV14; cdr3_nt: TGTGCCAGCAGCCAAGATCAGACAGGGTTCCGCACAGATACGCAGTATTTT; cdr3_aa: CASSQDQTGFRTDTQYF
clone_size: NA; d_call: NA; j_call: TRBJ2-2; v_call: TRBV28; cdr3_nt: TGTGCCAGCAGTTTTGCCGGGGATGGGGAGCTGTTTTTT; cdr3_aa: CASSFAGDGELFF
clone_size: NA; d_call: NA; j_call: TRBJ2-7; v_call: TRBV28; cdr3_nt: TGTGCCAGCAGATTAGCGCCACCTCGGGAGCAGTACTTC; cdr3_aa: CASRLAPPREQYF
clone_size: NA; d_call: TRBD2; j_call: TRBJ2-7; v_call: TRBV19; cdr3_nt: TGTGCCACCGCTAGCGGTTACGAGCAGTACTTC; cdr3_aa: CATASGYEQYF
clone_size: NA; d_call: NA; j_call: TRBJ1-1; v_call: TRBV5-1; cdr3_nt: TGCGCCAGCAGCTTTTCAGGGGACACTGAAGCTTTCTTT; cdr3_aa: CASSFSGDTEAFF
clone_size: NA; d_call: TRBD1; j_call: TRBJ1-2; v_call: TRBV3-1/TRBV3-2; cdr3_nt: TGTGCCAGCAGCCTTAGATCAGGGGGGAATGGCTACACCTTC; cdr3_aa: CASSLRSGGNGYTF
clone_size: NA; d_call: NA; j_call: TRBJ1-6; v_call: TRBV7-3; cdr3_nt: TGTGCCAGCAGCTTAAACTATGGAGGTTCACCCCTCCACTTT; cdr3_aa: CASSLNYGGSPLHF
clone_size: NA; d_call: NA; j_call: TRBJ1-1; v_call: TRBV30; cdr3_nt: TGTGCCTGGAGTGTGGGCAGTGGGGCTTTCTTT; cdr3_aa: CAWSVGSGAFF
clone_size: NA; d_call: TRBD2; j_call: TRBJ2-1; v_call: TRBV7-3; cdr3_nt: TGTGCCAGCAGCTTAACGGGAGGGTACAATGAGCAGTTCTTC; cdr3_aa: CASSLTGGYNEQFF
clone_size: NA; d_call: NA; j_call: TRBJ1-1; v_call: TRBV5-1; cdr3_nt: TGCGCCAGCAGCTCACCCTCCAGCGGAGCTTTCTTT; cdr3_aa: CASSSPSSGAFF
clone_size: NA; d_call: TRBD2; j_call: TRBJ2-7; v_call: TRBV10-3; cdr3_nt: TGTGCCATCACTCCTAGCGGAGATGCCGGGGAGCAGTACTTC; cdr3_aa: CAITPSGDAGEQYF
clone_size: NA; d_call: NA; j_call: TRBJ1-1; v_call: TRBV27; cdr3_nt: TGTGCCAGCAGTCCCCGTCAGGGAGGATCTGAAGCTTTCTTT; cdr3_aa: CASSPRQGGSEAFF
clone_size: NA; d_call: NA; j_call: TRBJ1-1; v_call: TRBV11-2; cdr3_nt: TGTGCCAGCAGCCCCCGAAGTCTTGGGCTGTGGAACACTGAAGCTTTCTTT; cdr3_aa: CASSPRSLGLWNTEAFF
clone_size: once; d_call: NA; j_call: TRBJ1-2; v_call: TRBV28; cdr3_nt: TGTGCCAGCACCGTCGTAGGGGGCTATGGCTACACCTTC; cdr3_aa: CASTVVGGYGYTF
clone_size: NA; d_call: TRBD2; j_call: TRBJ2-1; v_call: TRBV19; cdr3_nt: TGTGCCAGTAGTAAGGGACTAGCGGACTGCAATGAGCAGTTCTTC; cdr3_aa: CASSKGLADCNEQFF
clone_size: NA; d_call: NA; j_call: TRBJ1-3; v_call: TRBV2; cdr3_nt: TGTGCCAGCAGTGACCAGGGAATCTCTGGAAACACCATATATTTT; cdr3_aa: CASSDQGISGNTIYF
clone_size: NA; d_call: NA; j_call: TRBJ1-1; v_call: TRBV6-1; cdr3_nt: TGTGCCAGCAGTGACCTCCGGGACTATCCGACCACTGAAGCTTTCTTT; cdr3_aa: CASSDLRDYPTTEAFF
clone_size: NA; d_call: TRBD1; j_call: TRBJ2-1; v_call: TRBV16; cdr3_nt: TGTGCCAGCAGCCAATTTCCGGGACAGGGGAACGCGGGAGTTTACAATGAGCAGTTCTTC; cdr3_aa: CASSQFPGQGNAGVYNEQFF
clone_size: NA; d_call: NA; j_call: TRBJ2-7; v_call: TRBV12-3/TRBV12-4; cdr3_nt: TGTGCCACCGGACAAAAGAGCTCCTACGAGCAGTACTTC; cdr3_aa: CATGQKSSYEQYF
clone_size: NA; d_call: TRBD2; j_call: TRBJ2-1; v_call: TRBV9; cdr3_nt: TGTGCCAGCTCCACACTAGCGGGAAACCACAATGAGCAGTTCTTC; cdr3_aa: CASSTLAGNHNEQFF
clone_size: NA; d_call: TRBD1; j_call: TRBJ1-1; v_call: TRBV6-5; cdr3_nt: TGTGCCAGCAGCGTTCAGGGGGCGGAGGACACTGAAGCTTTCTTT; cdr3_aa: CASSVQGAEDTEAFF
clone_size: NA; d_call: TRBD2; j_call: TRBJ2-2; v_call: TRBV5-1; cdr3_nt: TGCGTCAGCAGCCTACGGACTAGCGGGAGCGTCGGGGAGCTGTTTTTT; cdr3_aa: CVSSLRTSGSVGELFF
clone_size: NA; d_call: TRBD2; j_call: TRBJ2-3; v_call: TRBV6-2/TRBV6-3; cdr3_nt: TGTGCCAGCAGTGGCTTGCGGGAGCCCGGGATAAGCACAGATACGCAGTATTTT; cdr3_aa: CASSGLREPGISTDTQYF
clone_size: few; d_call: TRBD2; j_call: TRBJ2-7; v_call: TRBV4-1; cdr3_nt: TGCGCCAGCAGCCAAGAGCTGCGGGGGAGGTCCTACGAGCAGTACTTC; cdr3_aa: CASSQELRGRSYEQYF
clone_size: once; d_call: TRBD1; j_call: TRBJ1-2; v_call: TRBV7-8; cdr3_nt: TGTGCCAGCAGCCCCGGACAGGGGATCTATGGCTACACCTTC; cdr3_aa: CASSPGQGIYGYTF
clone_size: NA; d_call: NA; j_call: TRBJ1-1; v_call: TRBV6-1; cdr3_nt: TGTGCCAGCAGTGAAGACAGAGAACTCACTGAAGCTTTCTTT; cdr3_aa: CASSEDRELTEAFF
clone_size: NA; d_call: NA; j_call: TRBJ2-2; v_call: TRBV28; cdr3_nt: TGTGCCAGCAGTTTTCTAGGACGGAGCGGGTACGGTACCGGGGAGCTGTTTTTT; cdr3_aa: CASSFLGRSGYGTGELFF
clone_size: NA; d_call: NA; j_call: TRBJ1-1; v_call: TRBV7-9; cdr3_nt: TGTGCCAGCAGCTTAGGAGGCGAGAACACTGAAGCTTTCTTT; cdr3_aa: CASSLGGENTEAFF
clone_size: NA; d_call: NA; j_call: TRBJ2-1; v_call: TRBV4-3; cdr3_nt: TGCGCCAGCAGCCAAGGGCTAGTTCTGGATGAGCAGTTCTTC; cdr3_aa: CASSQGLVLDEQFF
clone_size: NA; d_call: TRBD1; j_call: TRBJ2-7; v_call: TRBV6-6; cdr3_nt: TGTGCCGGGTCCCGCTCGGACAGGGGTACCTCCTACGAGCAGTACTTC; cdr3_aa: CAGSRSDRGTSYEQYF
clone_size: NA; d_call: NA; j_call: TRBJ2-1; v_call: TRBV18; cdr3_nt: TGTGCCAGCTCACCATCGTCGGTGGCCTCGGGGAGTGAGCAGTTCTTC; cdr3_aa: CASSPSSVASGSEQFF
clone_size: NA; d_call: TRBD2; j_call: TRBJ2-1; v_call: TRBV9; cdr3_nt: TGTGCCAGCAGCGATACTAGCGGGAGGATCAATGAGCAGTTCTTC; cdr3_aa: CASSDTSGRINEQFF
clone_size: NA; d_call: NA; j_call: TRBJ1-5; v_call: TRBV18; cdr3_nt: TGTGCCAGCTCACCCTTCAATCAGCCCCAGCATTTT; cdr3_aa: CASSPFNQPQHF
clone_size: NA; d_call: NA; j_call: TRBJ2-3; v_call: TRBV11-2; cdr3_nt: TGTGCCAGCAGCCACCACCCGGGACTGAGCACAGATACGCAGTATTTT; cdr3_aa: CASSHHPGLSTDTQYF
clone_size: NA; d_call: TRBD1; j_call: TRBJ2-2; v_call: TRBV19; cdr3_nt: TGTGCCAGTAGTGTTACAGGGGGCGCGGGCACCGGGGAGCTGTTTTTT; cdr3_aa: CASSVTGGAGTGELFF
clone_size: NA; d_call: NA; j_call: TRBJ2-2; v_call: TRBV12-5; cdr3_nt: TGTGCTAGTGGTTTGAGGCAGGGGGGCGCCGGGGAGCTGTTTTTT; cdr3_aa: CASGLRQGGAGELFF
clone_size: NA; d_call: NA; j_call: TRBJ1-1; v_call: TRBV7-8; cdr3_nt: TGTGCCAGCAGCTTAGCCCGGATTCCGACAGTGAACACTGAAGCTTTCTTT; cdr3_aa: CASSLARIPTVNTEAFF
clone_size: NA; d_call: NA; j_call: TRBJ2-7; v_call: TRBV12-3/TRBV12-4; cdr3_nt: TGTGCCAGCAGCTACCAGGGAGGCGAGCAGTACTTC; cdr3_aa: CASSYQGGEQYF
clone_size: NA; d_call: NA; j_call: TRBJ1-5; v_call: TRBV10-2; cdr3_nt: TGCGCCAGCAGAGCTGGTACCGACAGCTTAGGGGGTCAGCCCCAGCATTTT; cdr3_aa: CASRAGTDSLGGQPQHF
clone_size: NA; d_call: TRBD2; j_call: TRBJ2-7; v_call: TRBV11-1; cdr3_nt: TGTGCCAGCAGCTTTTCAGCGGGATCCAGCTACGAGCAGTACTTC; cdr3_aa: CASSFSAGSSYEQYF
clone_size: once; d_call: NA; j_call: TRBJ1-5; v_call: TRBV28; cdr3_nt: TGTGCCACCAACACCCGGGACTCAGCCAGCAATCAGCCCCAGCATTTT; cdr3_aa: CATNTRDSASNQPQHF